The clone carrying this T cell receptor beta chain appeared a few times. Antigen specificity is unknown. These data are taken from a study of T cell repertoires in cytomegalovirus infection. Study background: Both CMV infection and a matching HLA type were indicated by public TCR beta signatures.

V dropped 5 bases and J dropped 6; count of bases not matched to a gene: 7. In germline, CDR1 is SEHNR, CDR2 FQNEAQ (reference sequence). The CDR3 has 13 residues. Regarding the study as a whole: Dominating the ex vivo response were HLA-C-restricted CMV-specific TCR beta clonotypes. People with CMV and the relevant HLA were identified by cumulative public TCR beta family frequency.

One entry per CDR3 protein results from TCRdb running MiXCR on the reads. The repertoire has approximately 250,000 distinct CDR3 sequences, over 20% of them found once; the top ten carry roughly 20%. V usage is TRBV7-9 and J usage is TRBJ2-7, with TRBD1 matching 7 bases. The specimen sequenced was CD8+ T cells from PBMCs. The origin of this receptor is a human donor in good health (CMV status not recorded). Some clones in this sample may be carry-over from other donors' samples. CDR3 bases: TGTGCCAGCAGCCTACAGGGGACGCTCGAGCAGTACTTC. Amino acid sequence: CASSLQGTLEQYF. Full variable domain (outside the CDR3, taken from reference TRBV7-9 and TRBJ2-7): DTGVSQNPRHKITKRGQNVTFRCDPISEHNRLYWYRQTLGQGPEFLTYFQNEAQLEKSRLLSDRFSAERPKGSFSTLEIQRTEQGDSAMYLCASSLQGTLEQYFGPGTRLTVT.